Shown below are 20 T cell receptor beta chains from a single sample sequenced in a study of blood T cell repertoires in COVID-19. The table came from immunoSEQ multiplex PCR; TCRdb's copy has only in-frame clones and leaves some out. The sample shows approximately 140,000 clones, around 80% of them seen only once. The material sequenced was PBMCs or T cells enriched from blood (not recorded which). All receptors come from a man in his forties or fifties with acute COVID-19.

The chain couples TRBV24-1 to TRBJ2-2; 8 positions match TRBD2. Germline loops: CDR1 KGHDR, CDR2 SFDVKD. Unmatched junction bases numbered 7, after V lost 4 bases and J lost 4 bases. This CDR3 comprises 16 residues. The DNA of the CDR3 is TGTGCCACCAGTGAATTGGCGGGAGGAGTCACCGGGGAGCTGTTTTTT. Protein: CATSELAGGVTGELFF.

The J gene is TRBJ1-5, the V gene TRBV28; D gene unclear. Trimming cost V 6 bases and J 0 bases, with 9 bases left between them. Germline CDR1 MDHEN, CDR2 SYDVKM. CDR3 length equals 14 residues. CDR3 in DNA: TGTGCCAGCAGAGAGCGGCTTAGCAATCAGCCCCAGCATTTT. It yields the protein CASRERLSNQPQHF.

The V gene is TRBV5-1, the J gene TRBJ2-1; D is perhaps TRBD1 (6 bases). Germline V gene data show CDR1 as SGHRS and CDR2 as YFSETQ. The CDR3 runs 13 residues. V was trimmed by 3 bases and J by 5 bases, leaving 9 bases between them. CDR3 protein: CASSSQGNNEQFF. DNA of the CDR3: TGCGCCAGCAGCTCCCAGGGGAACAATGAGCAGTTCTTC.

This clone was picked up one time. This chain connects TRBV6-5 to TRBJ2-1; tentative D call: TRBD2 (6 bases). The CDR3 consists of 11 residues. Between the trimmed V and J ends, which lost 6 bases and 10 bases, there was a span of 10 bases. Germline-derived CDR1 and CDR2 are MNHEY and SVGAGI. CDR3 in amino acids: CASSHGGEQFF. CDR3 nucleotides: TGTGCCAGCAGCCACGGAGGGGAGCAGTTCTTC.

J is TRBJ2-1 and V is TRBV28; D is unclear. The germline V and J ends were trimmed by 3 bases and 3 bases, with 6 bases remaining between them. The germline gives CDR1 MDHEN, CDR2 SYDVKM. The length of the CDR3 is 13 residues. The CDR3 loop reads CASSFPSYNEQFF. CDR3 nucleotides: TGTGCCAGCAGTTTTCCCAGCTACAATGAGCAGTTCTTC. Full variable domain (missing parts from reference TRBV28 and TRBJ2-1): DVKVTQSSRYLVKRTGEKVFLECVQDMDHENMFWYRQDPGLGLRLIYFSYDVKMKEKGDIPEGYSVSREKKERFSLILESASTNQTSMYLCASSFPSYNEQFFGPGTRLTVL.

This chain links TRBV2 with TRBJ2-5; TRBD1 matches at 9 bases. Germline V CDR1 and CDR2: SNHLY, FYNNEI. Losses at the gene ends were 6 bases for V and 2 bases for J; bases not matched to a gene: 7. CDR3 length equals 15 residues. CDR3 region: CASRTGQGKQETQYF. The CDR3 DNA reads TGTGCCAGCAGGACCGGACAGGGGAAACAAGAGACCCAGTACTTC.

J is TRBJ1-4 and V is TRBV18, with TRBD1 as a possible D gene (5 bases). Trimming took off 3 bases at V and 5 bases at J, with 10 bases between the two ends. This CDR3 region has 14 residues. Germline values: CDR1 KGHSH, CDR2 LQKENI. CDR3: CASSPSGGNEKLFF. The CDR3 DNA is TGTGCCAGCTCACCGAGCGGGGGAAATGAAAAACTGTTTTTT.

The gene calls are TRBV5-5 and TRBJ1-5; unclear D gene. This CDR3 is built from 12 residues. Trimming cost V 1 base and J 7 bases, with 6 bases left between them. Looked up from germline, CDR1 is SGHKS and CDR2 is YYEKEE (reference sequence). The CDR3 loop reads CASSLNGQPQHF. In DNA, the CDR3 is TGTGCCAGCAGCTTGAACGGGCAGCCCCAGCATTTT.

The genes are TRBV19 and TRBJ2-3; D not certain. Looked up from germline, CDR1 is LNHDA and CDR2 is SQIVND (reference sequence). The CDR3 length is 15 residues. Trimming stripped 6 bases from V and 2 bases from J, with 15 bases between. CDR3 amino acids: CASRHDGDFTDTQYF. The CDR3 DNA reads as TGTGCCAGTAGACACGATGGAGACTTCACAGATACGCAGTATTTT.

The V call is TRBV28, the J call TRBJ1-3; 10 bases are shared with TRBD1. J lost 3 bases, V lost 3 bases, and 8 bases had no gene match. Germline-derived CDR1 and CDR2 are MDHEN and SYDVKM. This CDR3 contains 17 residues. The CDR3 DNA reads as TGTGCCAGCAGTTTCTCCGGACAGGGGGGGTTTGGAAACACCATATATTTT. Its translation: CASSFSGQGGFGNTIYF.

V gene TRBV18 combines with J gene TRBJ2-7; D not resolved. The germline V and J ends were trimmed by 3 bases and 0 bases, with 12 bases remaining between them. The CDR3 is 15 residues long. Germline V CDR1 and CDR2: KGHSH, LQKENI. Here the CDR3 reads CASSPAALSSYEQYF. DNA for the CDR3: TGTGCCAGCTCACCGGCGGCCCTAAGCTCCTACGAGCAGTACTTC.

This rearrangement joins TRBV24-1 to TRBJ1-1; perhaps TRBD1 as D (5 bases). The V end was cut by 0 bases, the J end by 1 base, with 14 bases between. Germline CDR1 and CDR2: KGHDR and SFDVKD. The CDR3 spans 17 residues. The CDR3 DNA is TGTGCCACCAGTGATTTGGTGGGACTCCCTGGGAACACTGAAGCTTTCTTT. Residues: CATSDLVGLPGNTEAFF.

This clone was seen a few times. The gene calls are TRBV5-5 and TRBJ1-6; D not resolved. CDR3 length: 15 amino acids. Per germline, CDR1 SGHKS and CDR2 YYEKEE (reference sequence). The V and J ends lost 1 base and 8 bases respectively, with 13 bases between them. The chain's CDR3 is CASSLFTVRDSPLHF. The CDR3, as DNA: TGTGCCAGCAGCTTGTTCACTGTCCGAGATTCACCCCTCCACTTT. Drawing the rest from reference TRBV5-5 and TRBJ1-6, the complete variable domain is DAGVTQSPTHLIKTRGQQVTLRCSPISGHKSVSWYQQVLGQGPQFIFQYYEKEERGRGNFPDRFSARQFPNYSSELNVNALLLGDSALYLCASSLFTVRDSPLHFGNGTRLTVT.

The rearrangement links TRBV11-3 to TRBJ1-6, with 7 bases that match TRBD1. The germline V gene encodes CDR1 SGHNT and CDR2 YENEEA. The CDR3 runs 13 residues. The V and J ends lost 5 bases and 7 bases, in that order; junction bases with no gene match: 2. The CDR3 sequence: CASSEQGNSPLHF. The CDR3 nucleotides read TGTGCCAGCAGCGAACAGGGGAATTCACCCCTCCACTTT.

This chain joins TRBV2 and TRBJ2-5, with TRBD2 matching over 13 bases. CDR1 and CDR2 from the germline V gene are SNHLY and FYNNEI. This CDR3 has 15 amino acids. The ends lost 6 bases at V and 5 bases at J; junction bases unmatched: 6. The chain's CDR3 is CASSAGLAGRETQYF. The CDR3, as DNA: TGTGCCAGCAGCGCGGGACTAGCGGGAAGGGAGACCCAGTACTTC.

CDR3 coding DNA: TGTGCCAGTAGTGAGGGACTAGCGGGAGAGGGTGAGCAGTTCTTC. Its translation is CASSEGLAGEGEQFF. V usage is TRBV19 and J usage is TRBJ2-1; 14 positions match TRBD2. The germline V gene encodes CDR1 LNHDA and CDR2 SQIVND (reference sequence). The ends lost 5 bases at V and 9 bases at J; junction bases unmatched: 6. The CDR3 is made up of 15 amino acids. Full variable domain (rest looked up from reference TRBV19 and TRBJ2-1): DGGITQSPKYLFRKEGQNVTLSCEQNLNHDAMYWYRQDPGQGLRLIYYSQIVNDFQKGDIAEGYSVSREKKESFPLTVTSAQKNPTAFYLCASSEGLAGEGEQFFGPGTRLTVL.

This rearrangement joins TRBV12-3 or TRBV12-4 to TRBJ2-5; perhaps TRBD1 as D (8 bases). The CDR3 length is 12 residues. Trimming cost V 6 bases and J 5 bases, with 10 bases left between them. The CDR3: CASRQGGETQYF. The CDR3 DNA follows: TGTGCCAGCAGACAGGGGGGGGAGACCCAGTACTTC.

V and J are TRBV5-5 and TRBJ2-1; 10 nucleotides match TRBD2. The CDR3 consists of 15 residues. J gave up 8 bases and V 6 bases, and 11 bases lay outside the gene matches. Germline V gene sequence: CDR1 SGHKS, CDR2 YYEKEE (reference sequence). The DNA of the CDR3 is TGTGCCAGCACCTCAGCGGGAGGGCCAGTCTATGAGCAGTTCTTC. This encodes CASTSAGGPVYEQFF.

The chain employs TRBV6-6 and TRBJ2-1, with TRBD2 matching 10 bases. The CDR3 has 16 residues. The germline gives CDR1 MNHNY, CDR2 SVGAGI (reference sequence). The J segment lost 8 bases and the V segment lost 2 bases, leaving 9 bases of the junction unmatched. The CDR3 spells CASSYPAGGLRDEQFF. The DNA for the CDR3 is TGTGCCAGCAGTTACCCAGCGGGGGGGCTGAGGGATGAGCAGTTCTTC.

This sequence joins TRBV5-1 and TRBJ1-5; the D is unclear. The germline V gene has CDR1 SGHRS and CDR2 YFSETQ. The V and J ends lost 0 bases and 0 bases respectively, with 7 bases between them. The CDR3 is made up of 15 amino acids. Here the CDR3 reads CASSLAGNSNQPQHF. CDR3 in DNA: TGCGCCAGCAGCTTGGCCGGGAATAGCAATCAGCCCCAGCATTTT.